The entry that follows covers one T cell receptor (beta chain) sequence. The source of the sample is a study of blood T cell repertoires in COVID-19. Original processing notes: Researchers report that nucleated cell counts were estimated from reference gene primer amplification. Profiling relied on immunoSEQ multiplex PCR, and the TCRdb table lists in-frame clones only, not all of them. The DNA was the basis for D and trimming; V, J and clone size are from that table. The sample has about 350,000 clones, roughly 89% seen once. Trimming shortened V by 2 bases and J by 0 bases, and 15 bases separated the two germline ends. CDR3 length equals 17 residues. Per the germline V gene, CDR1 is MNHNS and CDR2 is SASEGT.

The sequence came from a woman aged 18-30 years who had recovered from COVID-19. The chain links TRBV6-1 to TRBJ2-3; D is undetermined. Sequenced: peripheral blood. The DNA for the CDR3 is TGTGCCAGCAGTGAATTCATGTCAACTACTAGCACAGATACGCAGTATTTT. As protein: CASSEFMSTTSTDTQYF.